The 4 T cell receptor beta chains given below trace back to one sample, sequenced in a study of cytomegalovirus exposure and HLA in healthy donors. Sequencing used immunoSEQ multiplex PCR; TCRdb keeps in-frame clones, though not all of them. The sample holds approximately 160,000 clones, 85% to 90% seen once. The sequenced sample was PBMCs. These receptors originate from a woman aged 18-35 years in good health and CMV-seropositive.

The chain recombines TRBV6-6 with TRBJ2-3; 8 nucleotides align to TRBD1. The CDR3 loop spans 14 amino acids. Looked up from germline, CDR1 is MNHNY and CDR2 is SVGAGI (reference sequence). The V and J ends lost 4 bases and 2 bases, in that order; junction bases with no gene match: 2. The CDR3 region is CASSLGQATDTQYF. The CDR3 coding sequence is TGTGCCAGCAGTTTGGGACAGGCCACAGATACGCAGTATTTT.

The chain carries TRBV5-6 and TRBJ2-2; 9 bases are shared with TRBD2. The CDR3 contains 17 residues. Germline V gene data show CDR1 as SGHDT and CDR2 as YYEEEE. The ends lost 6 bases at V and 3 bases at J; junction bases unmatched: 12. In DNA form, the CDR3 reads TGTGCCAGCACCTTAAGGGCACTAGCGGGCCACACCGGGGAGCTGTTTTTT. Translated: CASTLRALAGHTGELFF.

The sample holds a few counts of this clone. The rearrangement links TRBV30 to TRBJ2-5, with D unclear. Trimming cost V 1 base and J 12 bases, with 12 bases left between them. Per the germline V gene, CDR1 is GTSNPN and CDR2 is SVGIG (reference sequence). This CDR3 spans 11 amino acids. The CDR3 region has the DNA TGTGCCTGGAGTGATGCCAGGTTTGAGTACTTC. It codes for CAWSDARFEYF. The full variable domain, its missing parts supplied by reference TRBV30 and TRBJ2-5, is SQTIHQWPATLVQPVGSPLSLECTVEGTSNPNLYWYRQAAGRGLQLLFYSVGIGQISSEVPQNLSASRPQDRQFILSSKKLLLSDSGFYLCAWSDARFEYFGPGTRLLVL.

The J gene is TRBJ1-5, the V gene TRBV4-1; no clear D. CDR1 is MGHRA and CDR2 is YSYEKL in the germline V gene. This CDR3 is 19 amino acids long. The V end was cut by 0 bases, the J end by 6 bases, with 24 bases between. CDR3 sequence (DNA): TGCGCCAGCAGCCAAGACCCCCCTTTCGGTGGAGGGTACGGTCAGCCCCAGCATTTT. It codes for CASSQDPPFGGGYGQPQHF.